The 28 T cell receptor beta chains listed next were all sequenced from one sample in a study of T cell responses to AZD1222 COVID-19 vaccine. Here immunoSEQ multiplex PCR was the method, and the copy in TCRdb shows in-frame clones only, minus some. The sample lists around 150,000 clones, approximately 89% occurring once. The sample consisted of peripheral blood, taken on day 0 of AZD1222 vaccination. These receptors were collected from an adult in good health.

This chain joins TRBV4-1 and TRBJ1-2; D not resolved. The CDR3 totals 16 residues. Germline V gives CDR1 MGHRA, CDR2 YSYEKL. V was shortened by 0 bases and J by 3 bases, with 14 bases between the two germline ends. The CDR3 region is CASSQDSGEGDYGYTF. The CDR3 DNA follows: TGCGCCAGCAGCCAAGATAGCGGGGAGGGTGACTATGGCTACACCTTC.

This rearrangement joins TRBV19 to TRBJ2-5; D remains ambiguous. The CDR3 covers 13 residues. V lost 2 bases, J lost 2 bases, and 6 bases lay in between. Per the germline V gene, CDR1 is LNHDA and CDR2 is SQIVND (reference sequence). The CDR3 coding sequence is TGTGCCAGTAGTATATCACGGCAAGAGACCCAGTACTTC. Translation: CASSISRQETQYF.

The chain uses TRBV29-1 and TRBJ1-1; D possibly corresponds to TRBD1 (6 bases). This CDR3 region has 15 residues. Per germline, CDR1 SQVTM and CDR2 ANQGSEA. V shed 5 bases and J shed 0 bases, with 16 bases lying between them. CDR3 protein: CSVYSGATMNTEAFF. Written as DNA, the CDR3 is TGCAGCGTTTATTCGGGGGCAACAATGAACACTGAAGCTTTCTTT.

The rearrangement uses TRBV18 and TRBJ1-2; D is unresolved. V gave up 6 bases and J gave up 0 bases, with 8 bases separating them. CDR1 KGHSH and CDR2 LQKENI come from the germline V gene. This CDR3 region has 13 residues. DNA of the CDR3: TGTGCCAGCTCGCCCGGAACTAACTATGGCTACACCTTC. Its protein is CASSPGTNYGYTF.

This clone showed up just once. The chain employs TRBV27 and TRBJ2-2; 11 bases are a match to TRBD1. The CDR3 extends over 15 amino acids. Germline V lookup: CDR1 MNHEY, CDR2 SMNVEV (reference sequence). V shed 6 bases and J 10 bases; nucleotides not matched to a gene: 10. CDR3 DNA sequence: TGTGCCAGCAGGGGCCCGGGACAGGGGGACGAGGAGCTGTTTTTT. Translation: CASRGPGQGDEELFF.

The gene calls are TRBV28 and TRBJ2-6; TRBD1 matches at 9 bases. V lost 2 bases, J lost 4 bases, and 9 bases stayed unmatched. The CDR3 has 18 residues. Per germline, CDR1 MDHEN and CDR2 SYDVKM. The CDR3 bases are TGTGCCAGCAGTTTACTGGGACAGGGCACTCTGGGGGCCAACGTCCTGACTTTC. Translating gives CASSLLGQGTLGANVLTF. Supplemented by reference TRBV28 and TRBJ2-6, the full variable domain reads DVKVTQSSRYLVKRTGEKVFLECVQDMDHENMFWYRQDPGLGLRLIYFSYDVKMKEKGDIPEGYSVSREKKERFSLILESASTNQTSMYLCASSLLGQGTLGANVLTFGAGSRLTVL.

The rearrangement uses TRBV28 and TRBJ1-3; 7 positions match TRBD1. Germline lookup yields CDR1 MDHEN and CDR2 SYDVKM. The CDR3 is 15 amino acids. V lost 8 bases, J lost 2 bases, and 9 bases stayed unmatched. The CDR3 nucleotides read TGTGCCAGCCGCAACCAGGGGGTGGCTGGAAACACCATATATTTT. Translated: CASRNQGVAGNTIYF.

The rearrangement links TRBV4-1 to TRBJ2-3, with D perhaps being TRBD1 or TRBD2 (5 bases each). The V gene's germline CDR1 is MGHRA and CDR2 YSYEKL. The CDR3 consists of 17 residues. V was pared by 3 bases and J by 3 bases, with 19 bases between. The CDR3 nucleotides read TGCGCCAGCAGCCAGGTTCCGGGGCAAGAGGGAACAGATACGCAGTATTTT. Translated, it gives CASSQVPGQEGTDTQYF.

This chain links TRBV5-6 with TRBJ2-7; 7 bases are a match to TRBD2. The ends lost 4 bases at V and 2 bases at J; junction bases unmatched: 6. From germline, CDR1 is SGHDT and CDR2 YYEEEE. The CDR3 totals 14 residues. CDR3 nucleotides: TGTGCCAGCAGCCTTAGCGGGCTCGCCTACGAGCAGTACTTC. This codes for CASSLSGLAYEQYF.

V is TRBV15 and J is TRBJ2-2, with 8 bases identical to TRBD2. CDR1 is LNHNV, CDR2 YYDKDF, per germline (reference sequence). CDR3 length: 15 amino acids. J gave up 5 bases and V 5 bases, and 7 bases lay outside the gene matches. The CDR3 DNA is TGTGCCACCAGCGCGGGGGGAGAACGTACCGGGGAGCTGTTTTTT. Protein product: CATSAGGERTGELFF.

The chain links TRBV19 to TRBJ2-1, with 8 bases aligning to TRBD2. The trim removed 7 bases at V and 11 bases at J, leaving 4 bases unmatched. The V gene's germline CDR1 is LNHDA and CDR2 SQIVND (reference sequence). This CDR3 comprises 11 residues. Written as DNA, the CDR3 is TGTGCCAGTACCTATAGCGGGAAGCAGTTCTTC. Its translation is CASTYSGKQFF. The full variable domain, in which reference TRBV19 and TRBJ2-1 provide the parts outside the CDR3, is DGGITQSPKYLFRKEGQNVTLSCEQNLNHDAMYWYRQDPGQGLRLIYYSQIVNDFQKGDIAEGYSVSREKKESFPLTVTSAQKNPTAFYLCASTYSGKQFFGPGTRLTVL.

CDR3 nucleotide sequence: TGTGCCAGCAGCTTAGGAGGGGTGCTAGCCAAAAACATTCAGTACTTC. Amino acids: CASSLGGVLAKNIQYF. The rearrangement links TRBV7-9 to TRBJ2-4; D is tentatively TRBD1 or TRBD2 (5 bases each). Trimming shortened V by 1 base and J by 0 bases, and 10 bases separated the two germline ends. Germline CDR1 is SEHNR and CDR2 is FQNEAQ (reference sequence). The CDR3 length is 16 residues. The full variable domain, rest sourced from reference TRBV7-9 and TRBJ2-4, is DTGVSQNPRHKITKRGQNVTFRCDPISEHNRLYWYRQTLGQGPEFLTYFQNEAQLEKSRLLSDRFSAERPKGSFSTLEIQRTEQGDSAMYLCASSLGGVLAKNIQYFGAGTRLSVL.

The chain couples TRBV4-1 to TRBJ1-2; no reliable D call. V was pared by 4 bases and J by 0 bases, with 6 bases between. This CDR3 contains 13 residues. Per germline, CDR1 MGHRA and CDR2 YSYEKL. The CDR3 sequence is CASSPQTNYGYTF. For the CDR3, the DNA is TGCGCCAGCAGCCCCCAAACTAACTATGGCTACACCTTC.

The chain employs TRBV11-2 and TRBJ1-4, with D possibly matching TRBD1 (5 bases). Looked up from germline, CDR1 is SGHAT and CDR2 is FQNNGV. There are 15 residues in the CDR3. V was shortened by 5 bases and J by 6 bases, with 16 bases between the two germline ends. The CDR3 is CASSPTGDRYEKLFF. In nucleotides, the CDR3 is TGTGCCAGCAGCCCCACAGGAGATCGATATGAAAAACTGTTTTTT.

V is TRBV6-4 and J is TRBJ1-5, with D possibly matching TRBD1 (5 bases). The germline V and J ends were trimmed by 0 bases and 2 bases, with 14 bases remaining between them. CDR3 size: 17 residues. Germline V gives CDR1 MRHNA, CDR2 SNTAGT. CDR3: CASSDSLRDGGNQPQHF. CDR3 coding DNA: TGTGCCAGCAGTGACTCCCTCCGGGACGGAGGCAATCAGCCCCAGCATTTT.

CDR3 nucleotide sequence: TGTGCCAGCAGTCTGAATGAAAAACTGTTTTTT. Its translation is CASSLNEKLFF. The chain carries TRBV6-6 and TRBJ1-4; D is undetermined. The CDR3 loop spans 11 amino acids. V was trimmed by 5 bases and J by 5 bases, leaving 3 bases between them. Germline CDR1 is MNHNY and CDR2 is SVGAGI (reference sequence).

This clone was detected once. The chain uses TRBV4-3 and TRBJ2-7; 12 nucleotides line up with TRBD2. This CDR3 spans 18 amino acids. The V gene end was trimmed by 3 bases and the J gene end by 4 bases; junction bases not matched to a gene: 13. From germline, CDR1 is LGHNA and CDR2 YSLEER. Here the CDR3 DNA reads TGCGCCAGCAGCCACGGAGAGCTAGCGGGAGGGCCGGGGTACGAGCAGTACTTC. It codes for CASSHGELAGGPGYEQYF.

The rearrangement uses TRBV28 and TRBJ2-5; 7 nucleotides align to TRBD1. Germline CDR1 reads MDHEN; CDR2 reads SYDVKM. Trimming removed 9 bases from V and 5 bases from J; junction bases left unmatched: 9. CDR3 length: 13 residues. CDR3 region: CASKTGPRETQYF. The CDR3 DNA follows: TGTGCCAGTAAGACAGGGCCCAGGGAGACCCAGTACTTC.

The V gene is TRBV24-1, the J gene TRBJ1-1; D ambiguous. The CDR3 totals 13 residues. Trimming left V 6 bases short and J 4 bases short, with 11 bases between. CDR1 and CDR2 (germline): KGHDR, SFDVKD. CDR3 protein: CATSPSVGTEAFF. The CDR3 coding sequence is TGTGCCACCAGTCCATCGGTGGGCACTGAAGCTTTCTTT.

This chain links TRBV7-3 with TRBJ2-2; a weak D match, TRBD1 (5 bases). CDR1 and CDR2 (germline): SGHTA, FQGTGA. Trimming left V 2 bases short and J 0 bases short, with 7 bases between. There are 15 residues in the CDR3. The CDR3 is CASSLQGTNTGELFF. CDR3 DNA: TGTGCCAGCAGCTTACAGGGAACGAACACCGGGGAGCTGTTTTTT.

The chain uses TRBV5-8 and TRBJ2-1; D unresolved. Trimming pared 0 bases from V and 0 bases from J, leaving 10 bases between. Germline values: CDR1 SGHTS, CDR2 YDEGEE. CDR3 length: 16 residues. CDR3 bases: TGTGCCAGCAGCTTGGCCGATTACAGCTCCTACAATGAGCAGTTCTTC. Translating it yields CASSLADYSSYNEQFF. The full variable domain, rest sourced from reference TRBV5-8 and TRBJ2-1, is EAGVTQSPTHLIKTRGQQATLRCSPISGHTSVYWYQQALGLGLQFLLWYDEGEERNRGNFPPRFSGRQFPNYSSELNVNALELEDSALYLCASSLADYSSYNEQFFGPGTRLTVL.

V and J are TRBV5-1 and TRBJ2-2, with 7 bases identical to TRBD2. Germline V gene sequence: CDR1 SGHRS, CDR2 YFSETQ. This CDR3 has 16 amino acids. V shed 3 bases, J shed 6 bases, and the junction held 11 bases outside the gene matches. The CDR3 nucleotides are TGCGCCAGCAGCTCCGGGAGTCTGAGCGGGGCCGGGGAGCTGTTTTTT. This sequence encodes CASSSGSLSGAGELFF.

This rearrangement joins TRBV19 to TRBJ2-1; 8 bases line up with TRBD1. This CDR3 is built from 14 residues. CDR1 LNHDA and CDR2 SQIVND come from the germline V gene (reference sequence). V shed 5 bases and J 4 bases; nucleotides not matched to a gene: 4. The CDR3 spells CASSHQGAYNEQFF. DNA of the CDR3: TGTGCCAGTAGTCACCAGGGGGCTTACAATGAGCAGTTCTTC.

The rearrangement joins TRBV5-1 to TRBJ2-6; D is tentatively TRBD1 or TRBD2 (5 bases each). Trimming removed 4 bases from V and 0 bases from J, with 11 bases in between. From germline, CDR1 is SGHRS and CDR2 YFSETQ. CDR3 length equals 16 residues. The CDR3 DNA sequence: TGCGCCAGCAGCAGGGACGGGACCTCTGGGGCCAACGTCCTGACTTTC. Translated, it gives CASSRDGTSGANVLTF. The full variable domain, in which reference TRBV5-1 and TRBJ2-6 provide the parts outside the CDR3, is KAGVTQTPRYLIKTRGQQVTLSCSPISGHRSVSWYQQTPGQGLQFLFEYFSETQRNKGNFPGRFSGRQFSNSRSEMNVSTLELGDSALYLCASSRDGTSGANVLTFGAGSRLTVL.

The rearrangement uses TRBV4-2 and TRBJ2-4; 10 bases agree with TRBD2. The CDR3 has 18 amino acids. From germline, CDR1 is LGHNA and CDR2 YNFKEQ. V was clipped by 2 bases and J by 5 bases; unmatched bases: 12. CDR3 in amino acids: CASSQSWTSGLPENIQYF. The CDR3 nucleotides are TGTGCCAGCAGCCAAAGTTGGACTAGCGGTCTACCGGAAAACATTCAGTACTTC.

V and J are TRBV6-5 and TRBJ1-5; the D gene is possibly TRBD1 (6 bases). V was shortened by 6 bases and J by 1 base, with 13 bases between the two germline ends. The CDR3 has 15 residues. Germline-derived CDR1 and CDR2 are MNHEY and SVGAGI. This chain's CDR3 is CASRTGKLSNQPQHF. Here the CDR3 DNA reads TGTGCCAGCAGAACAGGGAAATTGAGCAATCAGCCCCAGCATTTT.

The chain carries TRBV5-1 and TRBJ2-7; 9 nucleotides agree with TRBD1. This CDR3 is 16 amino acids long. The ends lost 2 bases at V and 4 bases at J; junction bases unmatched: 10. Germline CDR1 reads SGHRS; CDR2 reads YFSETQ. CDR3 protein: CASSFITGTGLYEQYF. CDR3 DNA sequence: TGCGCCAGCAGCTTTATAACCGGGACAGGGCTTTACGAGCAGTACTTC.

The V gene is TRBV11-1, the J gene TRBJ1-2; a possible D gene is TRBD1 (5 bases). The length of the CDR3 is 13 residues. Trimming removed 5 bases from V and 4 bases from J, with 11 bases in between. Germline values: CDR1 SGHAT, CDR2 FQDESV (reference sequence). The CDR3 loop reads CASSPGLGYGYTF. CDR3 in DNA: TGTGCCAGCAGCCCAGGGCTGGGCTATGGCTACACCTTC. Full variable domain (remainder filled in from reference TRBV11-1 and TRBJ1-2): EAEVAQSPRYKITEKSQAVAFWCDPISGHATLYWYRQILGQGPELLVQFQDESVVDDSQLPKDRFSAERLKGVDSTLKIQPAELGDSAMYLCASSPGLGYGYTFGSGTRLTVV.